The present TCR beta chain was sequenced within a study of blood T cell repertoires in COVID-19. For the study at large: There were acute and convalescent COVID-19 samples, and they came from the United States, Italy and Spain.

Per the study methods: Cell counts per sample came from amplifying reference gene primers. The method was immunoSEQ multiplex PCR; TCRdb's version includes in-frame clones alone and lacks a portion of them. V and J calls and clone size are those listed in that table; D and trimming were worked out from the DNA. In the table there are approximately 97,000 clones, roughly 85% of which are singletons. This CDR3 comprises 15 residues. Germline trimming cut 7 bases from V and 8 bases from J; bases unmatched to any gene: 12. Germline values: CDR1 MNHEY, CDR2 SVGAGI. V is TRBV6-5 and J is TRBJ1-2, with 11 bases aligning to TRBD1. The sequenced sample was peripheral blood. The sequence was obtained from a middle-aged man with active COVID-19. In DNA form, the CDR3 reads TGTGCCAGCAACCCAAGGACAGGGGGCGTGAGGGGCTACACCTTC. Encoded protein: CASNPRTGGVRGYTF.